This T cell receptor (beta chain) was sequenced during a study of cytomegalovirus exposure and HLA in healthy donors. The PCR had 60 Vbeta and 13 Jbeta primers. Profiling relied on immunoSEQ multiplex PCR, and the TCRdb table lists in-frame clones only, not all of them. The sample gives over 200,000 clones, roughly 89% of which show up once; 1% is in the top ten. The CDR3 has 14 amino acids. Germline loops: CDR1 LNHDA, CDR2 SQIVND (reference sequence). Germline trimming cut 5 bases from V and 2 bases from J; bases unmatched to any gene: 2. This clone was seen only a few times. Sequenced sample: PBMCs. J is TRBJ1-2 and V is TRBV19, with 10 bases that match TRBD1. The source of this sequence is a woman aged 18-35 years in good health and CMV-seronegative. DNA for the CDR3: TGTGCCAGTAGTTTGGGACAGGGGAACTATGGCTACACCTTC. Amino acids: CASSLGQGNYGYTF.